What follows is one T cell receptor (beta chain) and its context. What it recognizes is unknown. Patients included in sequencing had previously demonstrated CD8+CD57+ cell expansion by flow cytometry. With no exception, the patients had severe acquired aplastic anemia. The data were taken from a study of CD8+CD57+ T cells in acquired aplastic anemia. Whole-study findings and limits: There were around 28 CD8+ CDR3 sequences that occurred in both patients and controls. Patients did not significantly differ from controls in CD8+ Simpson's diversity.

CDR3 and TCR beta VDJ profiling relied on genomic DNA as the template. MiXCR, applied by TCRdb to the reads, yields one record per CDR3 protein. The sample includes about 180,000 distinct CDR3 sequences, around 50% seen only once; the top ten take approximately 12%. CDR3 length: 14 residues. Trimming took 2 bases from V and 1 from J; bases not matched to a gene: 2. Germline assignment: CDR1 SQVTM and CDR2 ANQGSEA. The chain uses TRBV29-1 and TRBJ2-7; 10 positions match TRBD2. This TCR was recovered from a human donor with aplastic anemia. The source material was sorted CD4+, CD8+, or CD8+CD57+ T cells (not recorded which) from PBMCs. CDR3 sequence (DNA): TGCAGCGTTGAACTAGCGGGAGCATCCTACGAGCAGTACTTC. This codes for CSVELAGASYEQYF.